Listed here are 20 T cell receptor beta chains from one sample, sequenced in a study of T cell responses to AZD1222 COVID-19 vaccine. Assay: immunoSEQ multiplex PCR; the TCRdb copy retains only in-frame clones and omits some. Of about 140,000 clones listed, about 92% were seen once; the top ten hold just over 3%. The specimen was peripheral blood, collected on day 0 of AZD1222 vaccination. These TCRs come from an adult in good health.

The V call is TRBV7-6, the J call TRBJ2-1; 7 nucleotides agree with TRBD2. This CDR3 is 15 amino acids long. Trimming cost V 1 base and J 2 bases; bases outside gene matches: 2. Germline V gene sequence: CDR1 SGHVS, CDR2 FNYEAQ. CDR3 in amino acids: CASSLGGSPYNEQFF. For the CDR3, the DNA is TGTGCCAGCAGCTTAGGCGGGAGTCCCTACAATGAGCAGTTCTTC.

The rearrangement uses TRBV20-1 and TRBJ2-2; D is perhaps TRBD1 or TRBD2 (5 bases each). Trimming stripped 6 bases from V and 6 bases from J, with 8 bases between. This CDR3 comprises 11 residues. Germline loops: CDR1 DFQATT, CDR2 SNEGSKA (reference sequence). The CDR3 spells CSARGPGELFF. The CDR3 DNA reads TGCAGTGCCCGGGGCCCCGGGGAGCTGTTTTTT.

The chain recombines TRBV29-1 with TRBJ1-1; the D gene is possibly TRBD1 (5 bases). This CDR3 comprises 13 residues. V dropped 3 bases and J dropped 4 bases, with 12 bases sitting between them. Germline CDR1 reads SQVTM; CDR2 reads ANQGSEA. As DNA, the CDR3 is TGCAGCGTTGATCAGGGCGGCGGCACTGAAGCTTTCTTT. Encoded protein: CSVDQGGGTEAFF.

The rearrangement uses TRBV5-1 and TRBJ1-1, with D possibly TRBD1 on 5 matching bases. The germline V and J ends were trimmed by 0 bases and 7 bases, with 16 bases remaining between them. The CDR3 extends over 15 amino acids. Germline CDR1 and CDR2: SGHRS and YFSETQ. CDR3 DNA: TGCGCCAGCAGCTTGGACCCTGGGGCGAAGGGTGAAGCTTTCTTT. It is translated as CASSLDPGAKGEAFF.

This chain connects TRBV30 to TRBJ2-7; weak D call: TRBD2 (5 bases). This CDR3 is 13 amino acids long. The germline CDR1 and CDR2 sequences are GTSNPN and SVGIG (reference sequence). Trimming stripped 5 bases from V and 6 bases from J, with 17 bases between. The CDR3 sequence is CAWVRGVGGEQYF. The CDR3 DNA follows: TGTGCCTGGGTGAGAGGCGTTGGAGGCGAGCAGTACTTC.

The chain carries TRBV29-1 and TRBJ2-5; 12 positions agree with TRBD2. The germline CDR1 and CDR2 sequences are SQVTM and ANQGSEA. The trim removed 6 bases at V and 4 bases at J, leaving 6 bases unmatched. CDR3 length: 14 residues. CDR3 sequence reads: CSVVTSGSVETQYF. The CDR3 bases are TGCAGCGTAGTGACTAGCGGGAGTGTAGAGACCCAGTACTTC.

The V gene is TRBV30, the J gene TRBJ2-3, with 11 bases lining up with TRBD2. CDR3 size: 16 residues. Germline assignment: CDR1 GTSNPN and CDR2 SVGIG (reference sequence). The J segment lost 7 bases and the V segment lost 3 bases, leaving 12 bases of the junction unmatched. The CDR3 DNA sequence: TGTGCCTGGAGCCCATGGCTAGCGGGAGGCGGAAATACGCAGTATTTT. The encoded protein is CAWSPWLAGGGNTQYF.

The rearrangement joins TRBV11-2 to TRBJ2-3; D is perhaps TRBD1 or TRBD2 (5 bases each). CDR3 length: 16 residues. Germline loops: CDR1 SGHAT, CDR2 FQNNGV. The germline V and J ends were trimmed by 2 bases and 4 bases, with 16 bases remaining between them. The CDR3 reads CASSLRMGPTSDTQYF. The CDR3 DNA reads TGTGCCAGCAGCTTAAGAATGGGACCCACTTCAGATACGCAGTATTTT.

CDR3 in DNA: TGTGCCAGCGCGTTTGGCCGGACAGGCACTGAAGCTTTCTTT. This translates into CASAFGRTGTEAFF. This sequence joins TRBV6-5 and TRBJ1-1; 7 bases are shared with TRBD1. Per the germline V gene, CDR1 is MNHEY and CDR2 is SVGAGI. V lost 8 bases, J lost 4 bases, and 10 bases stayed unmatched. This CDR3 is 14 amino acids long.

DNA of the CDR3: TGTGCCAGCAGACCGACAACGGGTGAAGCTTTCTTT. Translated: CASRPTTGEAFF. The chain recombines TRBV14 with TRBJ1-1; D is unresolved. CDR3 length: 12 residues. Germline CDR1 and CDR2: SGHDN and FVKESK. V dropped 6 bases and J dropped 7 bases, with 12 bases sitting between them.

The chain combines TRBV5-1 with TRBJ2-1; 7 bases align to TRBD2. The CDR3 extends over 19 amino acids. In germline, CDR1 is SGHRS, CDR2 YFSETQ. V shed 0 bases and J 2 bases; nucleotides not matched to a gene: 14. The CDR3 DNA is TGCGCCAGCAGCTTGGTGAAAAGGGTGGGGAGGGACGCCTACAATGAGCAGTTCTTC. Translated: CASSLVKRVGRDAYNEQFF.

The chain is built from TRBV10-3 and TRBJ1-2, with TRBD1 as a possible D gene (5 bases). Germline V gene data show CDR1 as ENHRY and CDR2 as SYGVKD. Between the trimmed V and J ends, which lost 0 bases and 4 bases, there was a span of 12 bases. The CDR3 is 15 residues long. CDR3 bases: TGTGCCATCAGTGAGTCGGGGGGGAGAGGCTATGGCTACACCTTC. It codes for CAISESGGRGYGYTF.

This chain connects TRBV19 to TRBJ1-4, with D possibly matching TRBD1 (6 bases). The germline V and J ends were trimmed by 7 bases and 3 bases, with 18 bases remaining between them. CDR3 size: 16 residues. CDR1 is LNHDA and CDR2 is SQIVND in the germline V gene (reference sequence). The chain's CDR3 is CASTKTGPTSNEKLFF. In DNA form, the CDR3 reads TGTGCCAGTACTAAGACAGGACCGACTTCTAATGAAAAACTGTTTTTT. The full variable domain, in which reference TRBV19 and TRBJ1-4 provide the parts outside the CDR3, is DGGITQSPKYLFRKEGQNVTLSCEQNLNHDAMYWYRQDPGQGLRLIYYSQIVNDFQKGDIAEGYSVSREKKESFPLTVTSAQKNPTAFYLCASTKTGPTSNEKLFFGSGTQLSVL.

The genes are TRBV30 and TRBJ1-1; D is undetermined. V lost 3 bases and J 0 bases, leaving 5 bases between the germline ends. The length of the CDR3 is 12 residues. Germline lookup yields CDR1 GTSNPN and CDR2 SVGIG (reference sequence). CDR3 amino acids: CAWRRVNTEAFF. In DNA, the CDR3 is TGTGCCTGGAGGAGGGTGAACACTGAAGCTTTCTTT.

This chain uses TRBV6-2 or TRBV6-3 with TRBJ2-2, with 16 bases lining up with TRBD2. Germline CDR1 MNHEY, CDR2 SVGEGT. The CDR3 covers 17 residues. V shed 4 bases, J shed 3 bases, and the junction held 2 bases outside the gene matches. CDR3 bases: TGTGCCAGCAGTTGGGGGACTAGCGGGAGGGACACCGGGGAGCTGTTTTTT. Its translation: CASSWGTSGRDTGELFF.

This chain joins TRBV18 and TRBJ1-1, with D hard to call. CDR1 is KGHSH and CDR2 is LQKENI in the germline V gene. Deletions cut 5 bases from V and 6 bases from J, with 16 bases between. There are 14 residues in the CDR3. Written as DNA, the CDR3 is TGTGCCAGCTCAGAGCTGGACGGATCCTCTGAAGCTTTCTTT. Translated, it gives CASSELDGSSEAFF. The full variable domain, completed using reference TRBV18 and TRBJ1-1, is NAGVMQNPRHLVRRRGQEARLRCSPMKGHSHVYWYRQLPEEGLKFMVYLQKENIIDESGMPKERFSAEFPKEGPSILRIQQVVRGDSAAYFCASSELDGSSEAFFGQGTRLTVV.

The CDR3 spells CASSRLGGSYGYTF. For the CDR3, the DNA is TGTGCCAGCTCCAGGCTCGGGGGCTCCTATGGCTACACCTTC. The chain is built from TRBV27 and TRBJ1-2; D may be TRBD1 (6 bases). The CDR3 consists of 14 residues. V lost 8 bases to trimming and J lost 4 bases, with 17 bases between them. CDR1 is MNHEY, CDR2 SMNVEV, per germline (reference sequence).

The V call is TRBV12-3 or TRBV12-4, the J call TRBJ1-1, with D unresolved. The CDR3 contains 13 residues. The germline V and J ends were trimmed by 7 bases and 0 bases, with 9 bases remaining between them. The CDR3 spells CASNSEMNTEAFF. For the CDR3, the DNA is TGTGCCAGCAATTCAGAGATGAACACTGAAGCTTTCTTT.

The rearrangement links TRBV12-3 or TRBV12-4 to TRBJ1-4; D ambiguous. The CDR3 runs 11 residues. V lost 4 bases, J lost 6 bases, and 3 bases lay in between. The CDR3: CASSSHEKLFF. The CDR3 DNA follows: TGTGCCAGCAGTTCGCATGAAAAACTGTTTTTT.

This rearrangement joins TRBV29-1 to TRBJ1-4, with a weak D call TRBD1 (5 bases). The CDR3 runs to 11 residues. The V gene's germline CDR1 is SQVTM and CDR2 ANQGSEA. V dropped 7 bases and J dropped 8 bases, with 11 bases sitting between them. The DNA for the CDR3 is TGCAGCGGTGGGGAGGGGGAAAAACTGTTTTTT. Translating it yields CSGGEGEKLFF.